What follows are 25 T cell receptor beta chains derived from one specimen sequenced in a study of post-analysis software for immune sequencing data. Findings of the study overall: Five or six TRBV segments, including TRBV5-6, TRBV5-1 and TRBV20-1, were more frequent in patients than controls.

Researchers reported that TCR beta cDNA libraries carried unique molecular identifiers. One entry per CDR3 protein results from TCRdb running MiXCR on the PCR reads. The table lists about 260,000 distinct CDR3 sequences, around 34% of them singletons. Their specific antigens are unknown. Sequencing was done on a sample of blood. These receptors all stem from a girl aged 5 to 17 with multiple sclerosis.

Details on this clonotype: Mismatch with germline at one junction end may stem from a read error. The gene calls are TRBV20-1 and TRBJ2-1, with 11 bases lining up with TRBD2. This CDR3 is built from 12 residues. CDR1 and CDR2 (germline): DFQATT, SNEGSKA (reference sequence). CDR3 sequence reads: CSAGETSGKQFF. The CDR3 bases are TGCAGTGCTGGAGAGACTAGCGGGAAGCAGTTCTTC.

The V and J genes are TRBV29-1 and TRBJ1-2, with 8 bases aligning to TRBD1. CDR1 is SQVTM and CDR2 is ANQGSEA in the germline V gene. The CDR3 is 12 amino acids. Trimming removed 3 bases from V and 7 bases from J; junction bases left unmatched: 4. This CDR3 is CSVEQGARGYTF. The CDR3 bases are TGCAGCGTTGAGCAGGGGGCGCGTGGCTACACCTTC.

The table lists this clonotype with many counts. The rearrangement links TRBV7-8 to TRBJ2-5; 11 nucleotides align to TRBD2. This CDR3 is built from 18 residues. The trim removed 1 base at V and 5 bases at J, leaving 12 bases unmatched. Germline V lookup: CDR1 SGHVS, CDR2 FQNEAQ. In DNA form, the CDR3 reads TGTGCCAGCAGCTTAGTTCCTAGCGGGAGGACAACCGGGGAGACCCAGTACTTC. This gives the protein CASSLVPSGRTTGETQYF.

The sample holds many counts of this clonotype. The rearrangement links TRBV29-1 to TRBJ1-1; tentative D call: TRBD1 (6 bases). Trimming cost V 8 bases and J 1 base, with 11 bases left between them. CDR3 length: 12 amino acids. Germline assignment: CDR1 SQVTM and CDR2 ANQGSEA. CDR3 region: CSSGTRNTEAFF. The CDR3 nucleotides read TGCAGCTCAGGGACAAGGAACACTGAAGCTTTCTTT.

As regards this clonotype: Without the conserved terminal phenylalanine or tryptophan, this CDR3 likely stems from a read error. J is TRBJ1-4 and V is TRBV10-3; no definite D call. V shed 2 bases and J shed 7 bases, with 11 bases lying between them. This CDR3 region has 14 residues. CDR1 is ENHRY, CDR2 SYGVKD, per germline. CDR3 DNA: TGTGCCATCAGTGAGATTAAGGGAGGTGAAAAACTGTTTTTG. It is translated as CAISEIKGGEKLFL.

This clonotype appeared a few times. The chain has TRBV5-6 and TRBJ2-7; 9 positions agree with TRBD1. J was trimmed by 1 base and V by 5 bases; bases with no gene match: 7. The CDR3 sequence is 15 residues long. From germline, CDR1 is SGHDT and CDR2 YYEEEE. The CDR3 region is CASRMTGGSSYEQYF. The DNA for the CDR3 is TGTGCCAGCAGGATGACAGGGGGGAGTTCCTACGAGCAGTACTTC. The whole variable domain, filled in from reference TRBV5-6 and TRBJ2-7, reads DAGVTQSPTHLIKTRGQQVTLRCSPKSGHDTVSWYQQALGQGPQFIFQYYEEEERQRGNFPDRFSGHQFPNYSSELNVNALLLGDSALYLCASRMTGGSSYEQYFGPGTRLTVT.

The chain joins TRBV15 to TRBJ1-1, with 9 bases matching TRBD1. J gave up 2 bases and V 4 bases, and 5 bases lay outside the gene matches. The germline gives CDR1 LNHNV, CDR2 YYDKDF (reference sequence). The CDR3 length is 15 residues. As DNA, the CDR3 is TGTGCCACCAGCAAAAGGACAGGGGCTAACACTGAAGCTTTCTTT. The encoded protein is CATSKRTGANTEAFF. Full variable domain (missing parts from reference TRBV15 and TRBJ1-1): DAMVIQNPRYQVTQFGKPVTLSCSQTLNHNVMYWYQQKSSQAPKLLFHYYDKDFNNEADTPDNFQSRRPNTSFCFLDIRSPGLGDTAMYLCATSKRTGANTEAFFGQGTRLTVV.

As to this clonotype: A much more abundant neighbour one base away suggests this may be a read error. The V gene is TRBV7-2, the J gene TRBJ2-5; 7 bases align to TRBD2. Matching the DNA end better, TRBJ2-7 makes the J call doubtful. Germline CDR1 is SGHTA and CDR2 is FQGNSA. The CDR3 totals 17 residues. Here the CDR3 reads CASSLYVAGEDCYEQYF. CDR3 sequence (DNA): TGTGCCAGCAGCCTCTATGTTGCGGGGGAAGACTGCTACGAGCAGTACTTC.

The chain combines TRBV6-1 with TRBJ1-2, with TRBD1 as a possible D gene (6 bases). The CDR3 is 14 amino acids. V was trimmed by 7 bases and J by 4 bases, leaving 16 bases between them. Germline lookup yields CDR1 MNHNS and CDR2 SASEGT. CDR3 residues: CASTSRGGPYGYTF. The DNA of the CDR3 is TGTGCCAGCACCTCACGAGGGGGGCCCTATGGCTACACCTTC.

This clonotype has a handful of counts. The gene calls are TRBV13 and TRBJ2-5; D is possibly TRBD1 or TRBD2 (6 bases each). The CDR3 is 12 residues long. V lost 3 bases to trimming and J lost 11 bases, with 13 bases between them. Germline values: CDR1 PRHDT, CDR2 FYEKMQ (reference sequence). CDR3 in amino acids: CASSLIGGRQYF. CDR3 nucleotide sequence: TGTGCCAGCAGCTTGATCGGGGGCAGACAGTACTTC.

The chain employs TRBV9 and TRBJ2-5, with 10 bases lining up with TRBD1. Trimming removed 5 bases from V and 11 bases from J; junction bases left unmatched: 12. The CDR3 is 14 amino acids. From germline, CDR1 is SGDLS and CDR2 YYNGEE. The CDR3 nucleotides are TGTGCCAGCAGTCGTGGGGACAGGGGAGAGGAGCAGTACTTC. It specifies CASSRGDRGEEQYF.

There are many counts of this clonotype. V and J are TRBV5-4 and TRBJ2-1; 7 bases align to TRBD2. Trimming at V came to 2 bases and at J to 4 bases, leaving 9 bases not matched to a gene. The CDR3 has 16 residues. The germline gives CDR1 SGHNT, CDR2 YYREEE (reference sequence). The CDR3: CASSFGSAGTYNEQFF. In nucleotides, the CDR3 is TGTGCCAGCAGCTTCGGATCAGCGGGGACTTACAATGAGCAGTTCTTC.

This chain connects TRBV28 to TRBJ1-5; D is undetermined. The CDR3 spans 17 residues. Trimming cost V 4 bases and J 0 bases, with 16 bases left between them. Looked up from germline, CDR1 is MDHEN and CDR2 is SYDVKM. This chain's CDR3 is CASSSLAGLYSNQPQHF. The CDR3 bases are TGTGCCAGCAGTTCTTTGGCGGGATTATATAGCAATCAGCCCCAGCATTTT. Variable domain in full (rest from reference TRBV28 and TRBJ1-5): DVKVTQSSRYLVKRTGEKVFLECVQDMDHENMFWYRQDPGLGLRLIYFSYDVKMKEKGDIPEGYSVSREKKERFSLILESASTNQTSMYLCASSSLAGLYSNQPQHFGDGTRLSIL.

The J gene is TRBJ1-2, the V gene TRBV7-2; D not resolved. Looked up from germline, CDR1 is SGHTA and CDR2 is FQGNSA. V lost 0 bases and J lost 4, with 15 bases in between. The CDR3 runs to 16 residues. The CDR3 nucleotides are TGTGCCAGCAGCTTAGCCCTAGGTGGCACGGCCTATGGCTACACCTTC. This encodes CASSLALGGTAYGYTF.

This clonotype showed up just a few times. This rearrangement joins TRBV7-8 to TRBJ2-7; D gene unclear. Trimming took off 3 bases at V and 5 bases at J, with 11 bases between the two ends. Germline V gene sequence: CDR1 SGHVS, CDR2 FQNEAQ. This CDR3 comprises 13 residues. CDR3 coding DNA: TGTGCCAGCAGCTTGGGCCGACGCAACGAGCAGTACTTC. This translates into CASSLGRRNEQYF.

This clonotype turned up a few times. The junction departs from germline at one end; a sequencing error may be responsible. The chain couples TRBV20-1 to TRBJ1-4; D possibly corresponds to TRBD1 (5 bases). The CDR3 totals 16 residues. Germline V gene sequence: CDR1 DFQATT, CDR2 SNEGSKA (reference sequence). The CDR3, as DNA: TGCAGTGCTAGAGCGACTCGACAACAGGCGTATGAAAAACGGTTTTTT. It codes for CSARATRQQAYEKRFF.

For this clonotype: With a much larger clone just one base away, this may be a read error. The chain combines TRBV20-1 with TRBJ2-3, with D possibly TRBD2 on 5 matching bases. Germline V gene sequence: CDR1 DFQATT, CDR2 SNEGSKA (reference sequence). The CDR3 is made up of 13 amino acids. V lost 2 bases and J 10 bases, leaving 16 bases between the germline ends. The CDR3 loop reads CSARIPAGDAQYF. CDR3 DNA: TGCAGTGCTAGAATACCGGCGGGCGATGCGCAGTATTTT.

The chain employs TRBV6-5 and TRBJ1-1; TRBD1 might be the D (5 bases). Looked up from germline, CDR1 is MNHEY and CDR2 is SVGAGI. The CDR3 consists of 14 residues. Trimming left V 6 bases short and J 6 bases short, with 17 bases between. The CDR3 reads CASSRPARGSEAFF. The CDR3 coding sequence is TGTGCCAGCAGCCGTCCAGCTAGGGGCTCTGAAGCTTTCTTT.

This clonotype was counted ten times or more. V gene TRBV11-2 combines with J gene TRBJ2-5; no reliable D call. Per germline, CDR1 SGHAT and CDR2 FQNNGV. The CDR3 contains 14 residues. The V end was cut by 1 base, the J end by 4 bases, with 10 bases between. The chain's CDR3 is CASSLGSPPETQYF. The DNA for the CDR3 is TGTGCCAGCAGCTTAGGGTCGCCCCCAGAGACCCAGTACTTC.

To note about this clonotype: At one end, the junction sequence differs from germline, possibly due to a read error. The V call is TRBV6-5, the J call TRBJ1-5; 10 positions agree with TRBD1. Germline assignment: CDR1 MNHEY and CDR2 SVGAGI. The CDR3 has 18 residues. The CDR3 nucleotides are TGTGCCAGCAGTTCCCCCGGACAGGGGGTGAACAGCAATCGGCCCCAGCATTTT. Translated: CASSSPGQGVNSNRPQHF.

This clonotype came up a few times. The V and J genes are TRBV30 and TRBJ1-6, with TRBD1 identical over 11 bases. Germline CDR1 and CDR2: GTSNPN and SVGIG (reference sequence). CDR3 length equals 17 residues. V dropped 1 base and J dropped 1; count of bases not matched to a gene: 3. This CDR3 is CAWSGGQGVSYNSPLHF. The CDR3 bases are TGTGCCTGGAGTGGGGGACAGGGGGTTTCCTATAATTCACCCCTCCACTTT. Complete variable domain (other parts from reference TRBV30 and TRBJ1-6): SQTIHQWPATLVQPVGSPLSLECTVEGTSNPNLYWYRQAAGRGLQLLFYSVGIGQISSEVPQNLSASRPQDRQFILSSKKLLLSDSGFYLCAWSGGQGVSYNSPLHFGNGTRLTVT.

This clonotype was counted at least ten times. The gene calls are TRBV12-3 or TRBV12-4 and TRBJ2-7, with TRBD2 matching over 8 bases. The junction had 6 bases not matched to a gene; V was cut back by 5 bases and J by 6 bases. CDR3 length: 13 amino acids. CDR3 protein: CASSPLAGGEQYF. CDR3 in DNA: TGTGCCAGCAGTCCTCTGGCGGGAGGCGAGCAGTACTTC.

CDR3 residues: CASTEAGVRLENEKLFF. For the CDR3, the DNA is TGTGCCAGCACCGAAGCAGGGGTACGGTTGGAAAATGAAAAACTGTTTTTT. This chain connects TRBV6-1 to TRBJ1-4; tentatively, D is TRBD1 (6 bases). This CDR3 has 17 residues. Germline V gene lookup returns CDR1 MNHNS and CDR2 SASEGT. The V and J ends lost 7 bases and 5 bases respectively, with 23 bases between them.

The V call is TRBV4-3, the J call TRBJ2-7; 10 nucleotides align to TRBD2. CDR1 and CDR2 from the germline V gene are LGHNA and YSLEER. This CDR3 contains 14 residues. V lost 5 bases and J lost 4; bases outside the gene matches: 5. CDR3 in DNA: TGCGCCAGCAGCAGCGGGAGGGCCGGGTACGAGCAGTACTTC. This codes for CASSSGRAGYEQYF.

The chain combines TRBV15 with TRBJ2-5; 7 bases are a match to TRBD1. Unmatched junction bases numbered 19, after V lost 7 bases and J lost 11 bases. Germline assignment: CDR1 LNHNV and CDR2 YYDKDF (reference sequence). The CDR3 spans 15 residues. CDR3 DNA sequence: TGTGCCACCACCCCGGGTACAGGGGTAGTCGGAGAGCAGTACTTC. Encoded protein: CATTPGTGVVGEQYF.